This passage covers 19 T cell receptor beta chains from one sample sequenced in a study of cytomegalovirus exposure and HLA in healthy donors. PCR employed 60 Vbeta and 13 Jbeta primers. Measured with immunoSEQ multiplex PCR; TCRdb has only the in-frame clones, and not every one. The sample shows 90,000 to 150,000 clones, 74% of them seen only once. Sequencing was done on a sample of PBMCs. Every receptor here comes from a human donor in good health.

The chain uses TRBV5-4 and TRBJ1-6; the match to TRBD1 covers 7 bases. The CDR3 spans 17 residues. Germline values: CDR1 SGHNT, CDR2 YYREEE (reference sequence). J lost 10 bases, V lost 0 bases, and 13 bases had no gene match. The CDR3 protein is CASSLGGFTGVGSPLHF. The DNA for the CDR3 is TGTGCCAGCAGCTTGGGGGGGTTCACAGGGGTAGGCTCACCCCTCCACTTT.

This chain joins TRBV27 and TRBJ1-2; D not certain. The germline V gene has CDR1 MNHEY and CDR2 SMNVEV (reference sequence). This CDR3 has 15 residues. Trimming removed 0 bases from V and 4 bases from J, with 12 bases in between. This chain's CDR3 is CASSLSIVGVYGYTF. The CDR3 DNA sequence: TGTGCCAGCAGTTTATCGATTGTCGGGGTCTATGGCTACACCTTC.

The chain has TRBV19 and TRBJ2-7; 7 nucleotides line up with TRBD1. The germline gives CDR1 LNHDA, CDR2 SQIVND (reference sequence). The CDR3 covers 15 residues. The J segment lost 2 bases and the V segment lost 7 bases, leaving 11 bases of the junction unmatched. The CDR3 reads CASTSRQGSAYEQYF. CDR3 bases: TGTGCCAGTACCTCTCGACAGGGCAGCGCCTACGAGCAGTACTTC. Variable domain in full (rest from reference TRBV19 and TRBJ2-7): DGGITQSPKYLFRKEGQNVTLSCEQNLNHDAMYWYRQDPGQGLRLIYYSQIVNDFQKGDIAEGYSVSREKKESFPLTVTSAQKNPTAFYLCASTSRQGSAYEQYFGPGTRLTVT.

This clone was detected only a few times. The chain recombines TRBV28 with TRBJ1-2, with 9 bases fitting TRBD1. The CDR3 length is 16 residues. The junction had 8 bases not matched to a gene; V was cut back by 4 bases and J by 2 bases. CDR1 and CDR2 from the germline V gene are MDHEN and SYDVKM. For the CDR3, the DNA is TGTGCCAGCAGTTCCCCCGGGACAGGGAGGAACTATGGCTACACCTTC. Amino acid sequence: CASSSPGTGRNYGYTF.

The chain has TRBV19 and TRBJ1-5, with D perhaps TRBD1 (6 bases). Germline values: CDR1 LNHDA, CDR2 SQIVND (reference sequence). The CDR3 consists of 15 residues. V was shortened by 6 bases and J by 6 bases, with 18 bases between the two germline ends. The DNA for the CDR3 is TGTGCCAGTAGGACACAGGGATTTTCGGGTCAGCCCCAGCATTTT. It is translated as CASRTQGFSGQPQHF.

The chain is built from TRBV5-1 and TRBJ1-2; TRBD1 matches 9 bases. The CDR3 loop spans 14 amino acids. V lost 7 bases, J lost 7 bases, and 11 bases stayed unmatched. Germline V lookup: CDR1 SGHRS, CDR2 YFSETQ. CDR3: CASSQGAGVTGYTF. The CDR3 DNA is TGCGCCAGCTCACAGGGGGCGGGAGTTACTGGCTACACCTTC.

This chain's CDR3 is CASSLTGADTQYF. For the CDR3, the DNA is TGTGCCAGCAGCCTGACAGGGGCAGATACGCAGTATTTT. The V and J genes are TRBV2 and TRBJ2-3, with TRBD1 matching 8 bases. The V gene's germline CDR1 is SNHLY and CDR2 FYNNEI. CDR3 length: 13 residues. V gave up 6 bases and J gave up 4 bases; unmatched junction bases: 3.

The genes are TRBV11-2 and TRBJ2-7; TRBD1 matches at 9 bases. The CDR3 covers 16 residues. V was clipped by 6 bases and J by 0 bases; unmatched bases: 9. Germline V gives CDR1 SGHAT, CDR2 FQNNGV. CDR3 in DNA: TGTGCCAGCAGACACGTGGGACAGGGCCTCTCCTACGAGCAGTACTTC. It codes for CASRHVGQGLSYEQYF.

V usage is TRBV19 and J usage is TRBJ2-7; possibly TRBD1 for D (7 bases). The ends were cut back, 6 bases at V and 3 bases at J, with 15 bases in the middle. The CDR3 is 14 residues long. CDR1 LNHDA and CDR2 SQIVND come from the germline V gene (reference sequence). The DNA of the CDR3 is TGTGCCAGTAGAGCCGCGGGACAGTTCTACGAGCAGTACTTC. This codes for CASRAAGQFYEQYF.

This clone was detected a few times. Other DNA sequences from this sample encode an identical CDR3 as well. The gene calls are TRBV20-1 and TRBJ2-7; D gene ambiguous. The CDR3 length is 11 residues. V lost 1 base and J lost 3, with 4 bases in between. Per germline, CDR1 DFQATT and CDR2 SNEGSKA (reference sequence). The CDR3 DNA is TGCAGTGCTAGAGGAGGCTACGAGCAGTACTTC. Its translation is CSARGGYEQYF.

The chain combines TRBV18 with TRBJ2-3, with a weak D call TRBD2 (6 bases). CDR1 and CDR2 (germline): KGHSH, LQKENI. The ends were cut back, 3 bases at V and 2 bases at J, with 9 bases in the middle. This CDR3 has 14 residues. The CDR3 DNA reads as TGTGCCAGCTCACCGGGACTTAACACAGATACGCAGTATTTT. Protein sequence: CASSPGLNTDTQYF.

The chain carries TRBV4-2 and TRBJ2-7; TRBD2 agrees at 10 bases. The CDR3 covers 15 residues. Germline V gene sequence: CDR1 LGHNA, CDR2 YNFKEQ. J gave up 7 bases and V 8 bases, and 14 bases lay outside the gene matches. CDR3 residues: CASRGVLAGAEEQYF. CDR3 sequence (DNA): TGTGCCAGCCGCGGTGTCCTAGCGGGAGCGGAAGAGCAGTACTTC.

V gene TRBV7-2 combines with J gene TRBJ1-1; D gene uncertain. Trimming cost V 6 bases and J 4 bases, with 12 bases left between them. Germline V gene lookup returns CDR1 SGHTA and CDR2 FQGNSA. The CDR3 length is 13 residues. CDR3 loop: CASSYGGSTEAFF. The CDR3 coding sequence is TGTGCCAGCAGTTATGGAGGGAGCACTGAAGCTTTCTTT.

In its sample, this clone was seen a few times. This chain connects TRBV25-1 to TRBJ2-5; maybe TRBD2 (7 bases). The length of the CDR3 is 15 residues. V was pared by 1 base and J by 3 bases, with 12 bases between. Per the germline V gene, CDR1 is MGHDK and CDR2 is SYGVNS. For the CDR3, the DNA is TGTGCCAGCAGTGAATGGGGGGGCAGCGAAGAGACCCAGTACTTC. Its translation: CASSEWGGSEETQYF.

This clone has only a few counts. The chain has TRBV30 and TRBJ2-5; TRBD2 might be the D (5 bases). The DNA end lines up better with TRBJ2-7; the J call may be wrong. From germline, CDR1 is GTSNPN and CDR2 SVGIG (reference sequence). The CDR3 runs 14 residues. The CDR3 region has the DNA TGTGCCTGGAGTCGTCATGGGAGCTCCTACGAGCAGTACTTC. Translated: CAWSRHGSSYEQYF.

CDR3 sequence: CASSSGTSGGSYEQYF. For the CDR3, the DNA is TGTGCCAGCAGTTCCGGGACTAGCGGGGGTTCCTACGAGCAGTACTTC. The V and J genes are TRBV6-5 and TRBJ2-7, with 14 nucleotides matching TRBD2. After removal of 4 bases from V and 1 base from J, the junction contained 3 bases not matched to a gene. CDR1 is MNHEY and CDR2 is SVGAGI in the germline V gene. The CDR3 has 16 amino acids.

This clone occurred once. The chain carries TRBV2 and TRBJ2-3; D might be TRBD2 (5 bases). This CDR3 is built from 15 residues. Germline assignment: CDR1 SNHLY and CDR2 FYNNEI. Trimming removed 6 bases from V and 2 bases from J, with 15 bases in between. CDR3 loop: CASRGSAAITDTQYF. The CDR3 nucleotides are TGTGCCAGCAGGGGGTCAGCGGCAATCACAGATACGCAGTATTTT. Full variable domain (missing parts from reference TRBV2 and TRBJ2-3): EPEVTQTPSHQVTQMGQEVILRCVPISNHLYFYWYRQILGQKVEFLVSFYNNEISEKSEIFDDQFSVERPDGSNFTLKIRSTKLEDSAMYFCASRGSAAITDTQYFGPGTRLTVL.

The rearrangement links TRBV30 to TRBJ1-2; 7 nucleotides line up with TRBD1. Trimming removed 4 bases from V and 4 bases from J; junction bases left unmatched: 3. CDR3 length: 12 amino acids. Per germline, CDR1 GTSNPN and CDR2 SVGIG (reference sequence). The CDR3 loop reads CAWIQGTYGYTF. The CDR3 DNA reads TGTGCCTGGATACAGGGGACCTATGGCTACACCTTC.

The V gene is TRBV30, the J gene TRBJ2-1, with 7 positions matching TRBD2. In germline, CDR1 is GTSNPN, CDR2 SVGIG (reference sequence). The V and J ends lost 0 bases and 10 bases, in that order; junction bases with no gene match: 6. The CDR3 is 13 amino acids. CDR3 loop: CAWSVGGRREQFF. DNA for the CDR3: TGTGCCTGGAGTGTAGGCGGGAGACGGGAGCAGTTCTTC.